This is a list of T cell receptor beta chains from one sample in a study of blood T cell repertoires in COVID-19. Assay: immunoSEQ multiplex PCR; the TCRdb copy retains only in-frame clones and omits some. The sample holds around 300,000 clones; around 85% are singletons and the top ten take 4.1%. Specimen: peripheral blood. Receptor source: a woman between 50 and 59 years old with active or convalescent COVID-19. The CDR3 runs from the conserved cysteine through the conserved F or W. A D gene is named only where the DNA matches it firmly. Some rows mark clone size as missing; the rest say once, few, many or name a class of expanded clone.

CASSLQTGGFLTGELFF | TGCGCCAGCAGCCTTCAGACAGGGGGCTTTCTCACCGGGGAGCTGTTTTTT | TRBJ2-2 | 17 | TRBV4-1 | TRBD1 | -
CASSIDAGIGYGYTF | TGTGCCAGTAGTATAGATGCAGGGATCGGGTATGGCTACACCTTC | TRBJ1-2 | 15 | TRBV19 | - | -
CASSMTGQGYNGELFF | TGTGCCAGCAGTATGACGGGACAGGGGTACAACGGGGAGCTGTTTTTT | TRBJ2-2 | 16 | TRBV3-1/TRBV3-2 | TRBD1 | -
CASRPGLAGGAFNEQFF | TGTGCCAGCAGGCCGGGACTAGCGGGAGGGGCTTTCAATGAGCAGTTCTTC | TRBJ2-1 | 17 | TRBV3-1/TRBV3-2 | TRBD2 | -
CASSLTGDEKLFF | TGTGCCAGCAGCTTGACAGGGGACGAAAAACTGTTTTTT | TRBJ1-4 | 13 | TRBV5-4 | TRBD1 | -
CASSLTTGALTDTQYF | TGTGCCAGTAGTTTAACGACAGGTGCCCTGACAGATACGCAGTATTTT | TRBJ2-3 | 16 | TRBV19 | - | -
CASSRMGGRSGNTIYF | TGTGCCAGCTCACGGATGGGGGGACGCTCTGGAAACACCATATATTTT | TRBJ1-3 | 16 | TRBV18 | - | -
CASSTGTSGSRSYNEQFF | TGTGCCAGCAGTACTGGGACTAGCGGGAGCCGCTCCTACAATGAGCAGTTCTTC | TRBJ2-1 | 18 | TRBV2 | TRBD2 | -
CASSTGGIEQYF | TGTGCCAGCAGCACAGGGGGAATCGAGCAGTACTTC | TRBJ2-7 | 12 | TRBV11-2 | TRBD1 | -
CATGGRGNTIYF | TGTGCCACCGGGGGGCGAGGAAACACCATATATTTT | TRBJ1-3 | 12 | TRBV12-3/TRBV12-4 | - | many
CAISERGLANTGELFF | TGTGCCATCAGTGAAAGGGGACTAGCCAACACCGGGGAGCTGTTTTTT | TRBJ2-2 | 16 | TRBV10-3 | TRBD2 | -
CASSEGLADEQYF | TGTGCCAGCAGTGAGGGACTAGCGGACGAGCAGTACTTC | TRBJ2-7 | 13 | TRBV2 | TRBD2 | -
CASRLEGAGYGYTF | TGTGCCAGCAGATTGGAGGGGGCTGGCTATGGCTACACCTTC | TRBJ1-2 | 14 | TRBV28 | TRBD1 | -
CASSSPVTETRSYEQYF | TGTGCCAGCAGCTCCCCCGTGACAGAAACCCGCTCCTACGAGCAGTACTTC | TRBJ2-7 | 17 | TRBV7-9 | - | -
CSVGSGLLQGNEQFF | TGCAGCGTGGGGTCCGGGCTATTACAGGGGAATGAGCAGTTCTTC | TRBJ2-1 | 15 | TRBV29-1 | TRBD1 | -
CASSLVAGEMTQYF | TGCGCCAGCAGCTTGGTAGCCGGGGAGATGACGCAGTATTTT | TRBJ2-3 | 14 | TRBV5-1 | - | -
CASRGRVTETQYF | TGTGCCAGCCGAGGTCGGGTAACGGAGACCCAGTACTTC | TRBJ2-5 | 13 | TRBV3-1/TRBV3-2 | - | -